This TCR beta chain was sequenced during a study of cytotoxic CD8 clonotypes in ibrutinib-treated CLL. Study background: Following a median approximately twelve months of treatment, with a range of 6 to 36, response samples were taken.

Libraries were prepared by immunoSEQ multiplex PCR; TCRdb keeps only in-frame clonotypes and omits some of them. The table records approximately 320,000 clones, approximately 67% of them present only once. CDR3 length: 15 residues. CDR1 SGHVS and CDR2 FNYEAQ come from the germline V gene. The ends lost 5 bases at V and 1 base at J; junction bases unmatched: 5. Study-level findings and limits: Timing of sampling differed between sustained-remission and progressing patients. Stable or contracted on treatment, public clonotypes were also uncommon.

With respect to this clone: Its matching antigen is unknown.

The source of this sequence is a human donor with chronic lymphocytic leukemia. This sample comprised PBMCs, obtained after 36 months of ibrutinib treatment. This chain uses TRBV7-6 with TRBJ2-3, with 8 bases matching TRBD2. The CDR3 sequence is CASSPLAARTDTQYF. The CDR3 DNA reads TGTGCCAGCAGCCCACTAGCGGCCCGCACAGATACGCAGTATTTT.